Listed below are T cell receptor beta chains from one sample, sequenced in a study of shared clonotypes between healthy human individuals. TCRdb's table, derived via immunoSEQ multiplex PCR, lists solely in-frame clones and lacks some. The sample shows about a million clones, approximately 68% of them seen only once. Sample: memory CD4+ T cells sorted from blood. The receptor set was obtained from a young man in good health. CDR3s include the opening cysteine and the closing phenylalanine or tryptophan. The D gene is left open where the match is weak. Size tells how often a clone was seen (once, few, many) or the class of an expanded clone, and some rows leave it out.

clone_size: -
j_call: TRBJ2-3
d_call: -
v_call: TRBV18
cdr3_aa: CASSPPLDTQYF
cdr3_nt: TGTGCCAGCTCACCCCCCCTGGATACGCAGTATTTT

clone_size: -
j_call: TRBJ2-1
d_call: -
v_call: TRBV5-1
cdr3_aa: CASSLGRGFNEQFF
cdr3_nt: TGCGCCAGCAGCTTGGGTCGGGGGTTCAATGAGCAGTTCTTC

clone_size: -
j_call: TRBJ2-4
d_call: TRBD2
v_call: TRBV27
cdr3_aa: CASSLLGLASNIQYF
cdr3_nt: TGTGCCAGCAGTTTACTAGGACTAGCAAGTAACATTCAGTACTTC

clone_size: -
j_call: TRBJ2-7
d_call: TRBD1
v_call: TRBV7-2
cdr3_aa: CASSVRGRRLGQYF
cdr3_nt: TGTGCCAGCAGCGTAAGGGGGCGGCGGTTGGGACAGTACTTC

clone_size: -
j_call: TRBJ2-7
d_call: -
v_call: TRBV5-1
cdr3_aa: CASSLTGEGYYEQYF
cdr3_nt: TGCGCCAGCAGCTTGACGGGAGAGGGTTACTACGAGCAGTACTTC

clone_size: -
j_call: TRBJ1-4
d_call: -
v_call: TRBV7-9
cdr3_aa: CASSVTGKDEKLFF
cdr3_nt: TGTGCCAGCAGCGTGACAGGTAAAGATGAAAAACTGTTTTTT

clone_size: few
j_call: TRBJ2-1
d_call: -
v_call: TRBV25-1
cdr3_aa: CASSEPGPNSVGEQFF
cdr3_nt: TGTGCCAGCAGTGAACCGGGACCCAATTCTGTAGGGGAGCAGTTCTTC

clone_size: -
j_call: TRBJ1-5
d_call: TRBD1
v_call: TRBV19
cdr3_aa: CASRGQGTNQPQHF
cdr3_nt: TGTGCCAGTCGGGGACAGGGTACCAATCAGCCCCAGCATTTT

clone_size: -
j_call: TRBJ1-1
d_call: -
v_call: TRBV29-1
cdr3_aa: CSVEAGSAFF
cdr3_nt: TGCAGCGTTGAAGCTGGGTCAGCTTTCTTT

clone_size: -
j_call: TRBJ1-1
d_call: -
v_call: TRBV28
cdr3_aa: CASSLVGLLNTEAFF
cdr3_nt: TGTGCCAGCAGTTTAGTGGGACTCTTGAACACTGAAGCTTTCTTT

clone_size: -
j_call: TRBJ1-1
d_call: TRBD1
v_call: TRBV5-1
cdr3_aa: CASSPPTGALNTEAFF
cdr3_nt: TGCGCCAGCAGCCCACCGACAGGGGCACTCAACACTGAAGCTTTCTTT

clone_size: -
j_call: TRBJ2-5
d_call: -
v_call: TRBV2
cdr3_aa: CASSGSAGTQYF
cdr3_nt: TGTGCCAGCAGTGGTTCAGCCGGGACCCAGTACTTC

clone_size: -
j_call: TRBJ2-3
d_call: -
v_call: TRBV5-1
cdr3_aa: CASGEGGATDTQYF
cdr3_nt: TGCGCCAGCGGCGAGGGGGGGGCCACAGATACGCAGTATTTT

clone_size: -
j_call: TRBJ1-1
d_call: TRBD1
v_call: TRBV28
cdr3_aa: CASSRNDRGHTEAFF
cdr3_nt: TGTGCCAGCAGTCGGAACGACAGGGGGCACACTGAAGCTTTCTTT